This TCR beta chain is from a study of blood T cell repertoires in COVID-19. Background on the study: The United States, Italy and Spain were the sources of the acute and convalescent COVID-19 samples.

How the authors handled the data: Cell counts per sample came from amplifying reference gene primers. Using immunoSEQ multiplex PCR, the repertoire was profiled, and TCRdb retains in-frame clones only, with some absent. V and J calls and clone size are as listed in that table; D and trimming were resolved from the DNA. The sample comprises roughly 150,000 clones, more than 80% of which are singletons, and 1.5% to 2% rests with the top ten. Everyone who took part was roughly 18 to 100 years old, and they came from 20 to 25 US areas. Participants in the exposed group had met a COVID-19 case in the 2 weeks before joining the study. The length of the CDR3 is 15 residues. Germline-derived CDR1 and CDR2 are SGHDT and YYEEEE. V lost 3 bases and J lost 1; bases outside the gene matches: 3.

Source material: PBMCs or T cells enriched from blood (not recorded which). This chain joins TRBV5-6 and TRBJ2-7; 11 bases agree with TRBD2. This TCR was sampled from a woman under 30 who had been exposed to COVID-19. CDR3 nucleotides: TGTGCCAGCAGCTGGGGACTAGCGGATTCCTACGAGCAGTACTTC. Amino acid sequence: CASSWGLADSYEQYF.